These 6 T cell receptor beta chains were all obtained from the same sample, sequenced in a study of CD8+CD57+ T cells in acquired aplastic anemia. The template for TCR beta VDJ and CDR3 sequence profiling was genomic DNA. From the reads, TCRdb called clonotypes with MiXCR, one entry per CDR3 protein. Of 200,000 or so distinct CDR3 sequences in the sample, about half are singletons; the top ten hold 20%. Selection for sequencing was limited to patients who had shown CD8+CD57+ cell expansion by flow cytometry. What was sequenced was sorted CD4+, CD8+, or CD8+CD57+ T cells (not recorded which) from PBMCs. The receptors were gathered from a human donor with aplastic anemia.

This clonotype was found many times. The rearrangement joins TRBV20-1 to TRBJ1-6, with D possibly TRBD1 on 5 matching bases. Looked up from germline, CDR1 is DFQATT and CDR2 is SNEGSKA (reference sequence). V lost 1 base to trimming and J lost 2 bases, with 6 bases between them. The CDR3 extends over 14 amino acids. The CDR3 region has the DNA TGCAGTGCTAGAGGGGGGACCTATAATTCACCCCTCCACTTT. Translating it yields CSARGGTYNSPLHF.

In its sample, this clonotype was seen many times. The chain employs TRBV19 and TRBJ1-6; a weak D match, TRBD1 (5 bases). Germline CDR1 and CDR2: LNHDA and SQIVND (reference sequence). The CDR3 is 14 residues long. With 8 bases removed from V and 9 bases from J, the gap between germline ends came to 17 bases. CDR3 coding DNA: TGTGCCAGTCAACACCAGGGAGTGAGTTCACCCCTCCACTTT. Its translation is CASQHQGVSSPLHF.

The table lists this clonotype with a few counts. V is TRBV15 and J is TRBJ2-7; TRBD1 matches 8 bases. This CDR3 spans 15 amino acids. Germline trimming cut 0 bases from V and 3 bases from J; bases unmatched to any gene: 4. Looked up from germline, CDR1 is LNHNV and CDR2 is YYDKDF (reference sequence). CDR3 coding DNA: TGTGCCACCAGCAGAGATGGGACAGGCTTCTACGAGCAGTACTTC. Its protein product is CATSRDGTGFYEQYF.

The chain couples TRBV2 to TRBJ2-7, with D hard to call. The CDR3 is made up of 17 amino acids. Germline V gives CDR1 SNHLY, CDR2 FYNNEI. Trimming shortened V by 0 bases and J by 3 bases, and 18 bases separated the two germline ends. The CDR3 DNA sequence: TGTGCCAGCAGTGAAGCCGGGTTGACAATCCCGTTCTACGAGCAGTACTTC. Amino acids: CASSEAGLTIPFYEQYF.

This clonotype was counted at least ten times. J is TRBJ2-3 and V is TRBV2; D is perhaps TRBD1 (5 bases). Germline loops: CDR1 SNHLY, CDR2 FYNNEI. V lost 3 bases and J lost 1, with 11 bases in between. The CDR3 has 15 amino acids. CDR3 DNA sequence: TGTGCCAGCAGTGACGCCCAGGGTGGCACAGATACGCAGTATTTT. It yields the protein CASSDAQGGTDTQYF.

The V and J genes are TRBV2 and TRBJ2-5; 8 bases map to TRBD2. CDR1 SNHLY and CDR2 FYNNEI come from the germline V gene. There are 15 residues in the CDR3. Unmatched junction bases numbered 9, after V lost 4 bases and J lost 5 bases. This CDR3 reads CASSVGGGYAETQYF. CDR3 coding DNA: TGTGCCAGCAGTGTAGGCGGGGGGTACGCGGAGACCCAGTACTTC.